This TCR beta chain originates from a study of cytomegalovirus exposure and HLA in healthy donors. To note about this clone: The antigen is not known.

Samples came from healthy bone marrow donors. V lost 1 base to trimming and J lost 7 bases, with 20 bases between them. The CDR3 is made up of 16 amino acids. Germline CDR1 and CDR2: SGHTA and FQGNSA. The PCR employed 60 Vbeta primers together with 13 Jbeta primers. Profiling relied on immunoSEQ multiplex PCR, and the TCRdb table lists in-frame clones only, not all of them. The repertoire has 65,000 to 75,000 clones, roughly four fifths of them found once; the top ten carry 5.5% to 7%. Study-level results: Later analysis identified a missense DCLRE1C variant that was linked to TCR beta V- and J-gene trimming. Some segments of the V type, notably TRBV6-2 and TRBV6-3, were excluded as indistinguishable.

The J gene is TRBJ2-7, the V gene TRBV7-2; TRBD2 might be the D (6 bases). This clonotype was sampled from a man aged 45-60 years in good health and CMV-seronegative. Specimen: PBMCs. As DNA, the CDR3 is TGTGCCAGCAGCTTAGGGTCTAGCGCCAATTCGGGGGAGCAGTACTTC. It is translated as CASSLGSSANSGEQYF.